The 21 T cell receptor beta chains presented below share a single source sample, sequenced in a study of blood T cell repertoires in COVID-19. The protocol was immunoSEQ multiplex PCR, while the TCRdb copy is restricted to in-frame clones and leaves out a portion. Seen here are some 65,000 clones, 74% observed once, and the top ten hold 28%. Material for sequencing was peripheral blood. The source of these receptors is a woman older than 75 with acute or convalescent COVID-19.

V and J are TRBV10-3 and TRBJ2-2; 10 nucleotides agree with TRBD2. Germline CDR1 is ENHRY and CDR2 is SYGVKD. Trimming at V came to 6 bases and at J to 4 bases, leaving 5 bases not matched to a gene. The CDR3 loop spans 15 amino acids. The CDR3 protein is CAIRPGTSATGELFF. The CDR3 DNA sequence: TGTGCCATCAGACCCGGGACTAGCGCCACCGGGGAGCTGTTTTTT.

This clone was seen a few times. This chain links TRBV7-2 with TRBJ2-5; D ambiguous. Germline assignment: CDR1 SGHTA and CDR2 FQGNSA. Trimming shortened V by 2 bases and J by 2 bases, and 12 bases separated the two germline ends. The CDR3 loop spans 15 amino acids. The CDR3 sequence is CASSLSLQRQETQYF. CDR3 DNA sequence: TGTGCCAGCAGCTTAAGTTTACAGAGACAAGAGACCCAGTACTTC.

The V gene is TRBV28, the J gene TRBJ2-7, with TRBD2 matching 10 bases. Trimming at V came to 11 bases and at J to 5 bases, leaving 12 bases not matched to a gene. The CDR3 spans 14 residues. Per germline, CDR1 MDHEN and CDR2 SYDVKM. The CDR3 sequence: CASEGAGGGDEQYF. Written as DNA, the CDR3 is TGTGCCTCCGAGGGAGCGGGAGGGGGGGACGAGCAGTACTTC.

This clone was counted a single time. The genes are TRBV28 and TRBJ1-1; no clear D gene. From germline, CDR1 is MDHEN and CDR2 SYDVKM. The CDR3 length is 16 residues. Deletions cut 6 bases from V and 10 bases from J, with 27 bases between. The CDR3 sequence is CASSPSAGLIILGAFF. The DNA for the CDR3 is TGTGCCAGCAGCCCATCTGCAGGCCTTATCATATTGGGAGCTTTCTTT.

V gene TRBV6-2 or TRBV6-3 combines with J gene TRBJ2-5; TRBD1 matches at 7 bases. CDR1 and CDR2 from the germline V gene are MNHEY and SVGEGT. This CDR3 contains 16 residues. Losses at the gene ends were 2 bases for V and 0 bases for J; bases not matched to a gene: 6. CDR3 protein: CASSYRGGSYQETQYF. The DNA for the CDR3 is TGTGCCAGCAGTTACAGAGGGGGCTCATACCAAGAGACCCAGTACTTC.

In this sample, this clone turned up once. This sequence joins TRBV7-9 and TRBJ2-5; a possible D gene is TRBD1 (6 bases). The germline V gene encodes CDR1 SEHNR and CDR2 FQNEAQ (reference sequence). There are 13 residues in the CDR3. Trimming took off 8 bases at V and 5 bases at J, with 15 bases between the two ends. The CDR3 reads CASGTGLGETQYF. The CDR3 DNA is TGTGCCAGCGGTACAGGGTTAGGGGAGACCCAGTACTTC.

V usage is TRBV19 and J usage is TRBJ1-6, with 9 bases that match TRBD1. V dropped 10 bases and J dropped 11; count of bases not matched to a gene: 9. The CDR3 is 13 amino acids. Germline CDR1 LNHDA, CDR2 SQIVND (reference sequence). Here the CDR3 DNA reads TGTGCCACCAGGGGACAGGGCCGTCCACCCCTCCACTTT. This sequence encodes CATRGQGRPPLHF.

The table lists this clone with a count of one. J is TRBJ2-5 and V is TRBV7-3; 10 nucleotides match TRBD1. There are 15 residues in the CDR3. The germline CDR1 and CDR2 sequences are SGHTA and FQGTGA. V dropped 1 base and J dropped 5; count of bases not matched to a gene: 4. CDR3 bases: TGTGCCAGCAGCTTAATAGGGACAGGGGTGGAGACCCAGTACTTC. It yields the protein CASSLIGTGVETQYF.

This clone showed up just a few times. J is TRBJ2-1 and V is TRBV4-3; 7 positions agree with TRBD2. The V gene end was trimmed by 0 bases and the J gene end by 3 bases; junction bases not matched to a gene: 8. The germline gives CDR1 LGHNA, CDR2 YSLEER. This CDR3 is 17 amino acids long. CDR3 loop: CASSQDLRGRDYNEQFF. As DNA, the CDR3 is TGCGCCAGCAGCCAAGATCTACGCGGGAGAGACTACAATGAGCAGTTCTTC.

The rearrangement joins TRBV28 to TRBJ1-2, with TRBD1 as a possible D gene (5 bases). This CDR3 is 14 amino acids long. Looked up from germline, CDR1 is MDHEN and CDR2 is SYDVKM. V was shortened by 5 bases and J by 6 bases, with 16 bases between the two germline ends. The CDR3 protein is CASSLGEGFHGYTF. In DNA, the CDR3 is TGTGCCAGCAGTCTAGGGGAAGGGTTTCATGGCTACACCTTC.

This rearrangement joins TRBV2 to TRBJ2-1; tentative D call: TRBD2 (5 bases). Germline CDR1 reads SNHLY; CDR2 reads FYNNEI. Trimming removed 3 bases at V and 6 bases at J, with 21 bases between. This CDR3 contains 17 residues. The CDR3 DNA is TGTGCCAGCAGTGAGCGTGTCAGGCGGGCTAATCCCAATGAGCAGTTCTTC. Translation gives CASSERVRRANPNEQFF. The whole variable domain, filled in from reference TRBV2 and TRBJ2-1, reads EPEVTQTPSHQVTQMGQEVILRCVPISNHLYFYWYRQILGQKVEFLVSFYNNEISEKSEIFDDQFSVERPDGSNFTLKIRSTKLEDSAMYFCASSERVRRANPNEQFFGPGTRLTVL.

This sequence joins TRBV7-9 and TRBJ1-1; tentative D call: TRBD1 (6 bases). Between the trimmed V and J ends, which lost 3 bases and 0 bases, there was a span of 11 bases. CDR1 and CDR2 (germline): SEHNR, FQNEAQ (reference sequence). The CDR3 runs to 15 residues. DNA of the CDR3: TGTGCCAGCAGCTTTAAAGGACAGCTGAACACTGAAGCTTTCTTT. Translation gives CASSFKGQLNTEAFF.

This clone has ten or more counts. The CDR3 here is CASSRNPGILEGYTF. CDR3 bases: TGTGCCAGCAGCCGCAACCCCGGGATCTTAGAAGGCTACACCTTC. This chain joins TRBV7-3 and TRBJ1-2; the D is unclear. Trimming pared 5 bases from V and 8 bases from J, leaving 21 bases between. The CDR3 covers 15 residues. Germline V gene lookup returns CDR1 SGHTA and CDR2 FQGTGA.

J is TRBJ1-1 and V is TRBV10-1; D remains unclear. The V end was cut by 3 bases, the J end by 1 base, with 6 bases between. The CDR3 runs to 13 residues. Germline CDR1 is WNHNN and CDR2 is SYGVQD (reference sequence). CDR3 nucleotide sequence: TGCGCCAGCAGTGAAGGCGGGAACACTGAAGCTTTCTTT. Encoded protein: CASSEGGNTEAFF.

The V gene is TRBV7-8, the J gene TRBJ2-5; 8 bases agree with TRBD2. Germline V gene lookup returns CDR1 SGHVS and CDR2 FQNEAQ. The CDR3 is 16 amino acids. With V trimmed by 2 bases and J by 7 bases, 12 bases remained unmatched. This CDR3 is CASSLSAGTSGATQYF. DNA for the CDR3: TGTGCCAGCAGCTTAAGCGCTGGGACTAGTGGGGCGACCCAGTACTTC.

This chain joins TRBV19 and TRBJ1-3; TRBD1 matches at 7 bases. The CDR3 length is 15 residues. With V trimmed by 10 bases and J by 0 bases, 9 bases remained unmatched. Germline V lookup: CDR1 LNHDA, CDR2 SQIVND (reference sequence). DNA of the CDR3: TGTGCCACCCGGACAGGCGATCTCTCTGGAAACACCATATATTTT. This codes for CATRTGDLSGNTIYF.

The chain links TRBV4-3 to TRBJ2-3; TRBD2 agrees at 8 bases. The CDR3 loop spans 14 amino acids. In germline, CDR1 is LGHNA, CDR2 YSLEER. Trimming cost V 3 bases and J 2 bases; bases outside gene matches: 1. This CDR3 reads CASSQGLVTDTQYF. CDR3 bases: TGCGCCAGCAGCCAGGGACTAGTCACAGATACGCAGTATTTT.

The rearrangement links TRBV6-5 to TRBJ2-5; maybe TRBD2 (7 bases). The CDR3 contains 13 residues. Germline V gene data show CDR1 as MNHEY and CDR2 as SVGAGI. Deletions cut 5 bases from V and 5 bases from J, with 12 bases between. The CDR3 region has the DNA TGTGCCAGCAGTCTGGGAGGGGGGGAGACCCAGTACTTC. Translation gives CASSLGGGETQYF.

The rearrangement uses TRBV7-6 and TRBJ2-2; 10 bases agree with TRBD2. The trim removed 2 bases at V and 4 bases at J, leaving 1 base unmatched. CDR3 length equals 15 residues. CDR1 and CDR2 from the germline V gene are SGHVS and FNYEAQ. The CDR3 nucleotides read TGTGCCAGCAGCTTACCTAGCGGGAGCACCGGGGAGCTGTTTTTT. It translates to CASSLPSGSTGELFF.

The rearrangement uses TRBV28 and TRBJ2-7, with D uncertain. V was pared by 6 bases and J by 3 bases, with 15 bases between. The germline V gene encodes CDR1 MDHEN and CDR2 SYDVKM. This CDR3 spans 14 amino acids. CDR3 sequence: CASSSPQIRYEQYF. Here the CDR3 DNA reads TGTGCCAGCAGCTCTCCCCAGATACGCTACGAGCAGTACTTC.

CDR3 nucleotides: TGTGCCAGCAGCCCTCTCTTGCGGGAGGAAACAGATACGCAGTATTTT. It is translated as CASSPLLREETDTQYF. The chain recombines TRBV28 with TRBJ2-3, with 8 bases matching TRBD2. CDR1 MDHEN and CDR2 SYDVKM come from the germline V gene. CDR3 length: 16 residues. V lost 6 bases to trimming and J lost 3 bases; unmatched junction nucleotides: 11.